These 19 T cell receptor beta chains came from one sample sequenced in a study of patients and donors after allogeneic stem cell transplantation. TCRdb recomputed calls from the RT-PCR reads with MiXCR, one row per CDR3 protein. The sample shows about 160,000 distinct CDR3 sequences, about two fifths of them seen only once. Specimen: blood, either unsorted or a sorted T cell fraction (not recorded which). The source is a human donor who was either an allogeneic HSCT recipient or a stem cell or donor lymphocyte infusion donor (not recorded which). It is not recorded whose cells these are; they may come from a transplant donor.

This chain connects TRBV6-6 to TRBJ1-1; D possibly corresponds to TRBD1 (5 bases). Germline CDR1 is MNHNY and CDR2 is SVGAGI (reference sequence). Trimming took 5 bases from V and 8 from J, leaving 15 bases between them. This CDR3 spans 13 amino acids. CDR3 loop: CASSGNRGFEAFF. CDR3 bases: TGTGCCAGCAGTGGGAACCGGGGGTTCGAAGCTTTCTTT.

The rearrangement links TRBV9 to TRBJ2-1, with 7 bases identical to TRBD2. J gave up 7 bases and V 3 bases, and 10 bases lay outside the gene matches. The germline gives CDR1 SGDLS, CDR2 YYNGEE. CDR3 length: 15 residues. The CDR3 sequence is CASSAGTWGGNEQFF. CDR3 nucleotide sequence: TGTGCCAGCAGCGCCGGGACCTGGGGAGGGAATGAGCAGTTCTTC.

This sequence joins TRBV20-1 and TRBJ1-2; 8 positions agree with TRBD1. The germline V gene has CDR1 DFQATT and CDR2 SNEGSKA (reference sequence). CDR3 length: 14 residues. The V gene end was trimmed by 1 base and the J gene end by 3 bases; junction bases not matched to a gene: 4. The DNA of the CDR3 is TGCAGTGCTAGAGCGGGACAGGCGTACTATGGCTACACCTTC. Protein: CSARAGQAYYGYTF.

The chain is built from TRBV12-3 or TRBV12-4 and TRBJ2-5; D perhaps matches TRBD2 (6 bases). Deletions cut 3 bases from V and 1 base from J, with 9 bases between. This CDR3 is 14 amino acids long. CDR3 amino acids: CASSLQGGQETQYF. The DNA for the CDR3 is TGTGCCAGCAGTTTGCAGGGAGGCCAAGAGACCCAGTACTTC.

This clonotype was counted only a few times. J is TRBJ1-4 and V is TRBV10-3; D not resolved. The germline CDR1 and CDR2 sequences are ENHRY and SYGVKD. This CDR3 spans 14 amino acids. Trimming took off 3 bases at V and 7 bases at J, with 12 bases between the two ends. CDR3: CAISDGQRSEKLFF. The CDR3 DNA follows: TGTGCCATCAGTGACGGGCAAAGGAGTGAAAAACTGTTTTTT.

This clonotype has just a few counts. The V call is TRBV10-3, the J call TRBJ1-5; TRBD1 aligns across 11 bases. The CDR3 has 12 amino acids. V was pared by 9 bases and J by 11 bases, with 6 bases of the junction left unmatched. CDR1 ENHRY and CDR2 SYGVKD come from the germline V gene. The CDR3: CAIGTGGPAQHF. As DNA, the CDR3 is TGTGCCATAGGGACAGGGGGTCCTGCCCAGCATTTT.

The rearrangement links TRBV6-2 or TRBV6-3 to TRBJ1-2, with D possibly matching TRBD1 (6 bases). This CDR3 is 13 amino acids long. Germline V gives CDR1 MNHEY, CDR2 SVGEGT. The V gene lost 7 bases and the J gene lost 2 bases, with 11 bases spanning the gap. DNA for the CDR3: TGTGCCAGCACCCTTGACAGGAACTATGGCTACACCTTC. This sequence encodes CASTLDRNYGYTF.

This clonotype occurred many times. This chain joins TRBV4-3 and TRBJ1-1; D ambiguous. With 0 bases removed from V and 1 base from J, the gap between germline ends came to 6 bases. CDR3 length: 14 amino acids. Germline lookup yields CDR1 LGHNA and CDR2 YSLEER. The CDR3 coding sequence is TGCGCCAGCAGCCAAGATCTGGGGAACACTGAAGCTTTCTTT. As protein: CASSQDLGNTEAFF.

This clonotype was found once. The rearrangement joins TRBV20-1 to TRBJ1-1; possible D gene TRBD1, 6 bases. The V gene's germline CDR1 is DFQATT and CDR2 SNEGSKA (reference sequence). The CDR3 has 15 residues. The ends were cut back, 3 bases at V and 0 bases at J, with 14 bases in the middle. The chain's CDR3 is CSASRGGHLNTEAFF. For the CDR3, the DNA is TGCAGTGCTAGTAGAGGGGGACATTTGAACACTGAAGCTTTCTTT.

The table lists this clonotype with a count of one. V is TRBV5-1 and J is TRBJ2-5, with TRBD2 matching 10 bases. Germline CDR1 and CDR2: SGHRS and YFSETQ. Trimming at V came to 7 bases and at J to 0 bases, leaving 3 bases not matched to a gene. The CDR3 totals 14 residues. The CDR3 spells CASRSGGDQETQYF. Written as DNA, the CDR3 is TGCGCCAGCCGAAGCGGGGGGGACCAAGAGACCCAGTACTTC.

V gene TRBV6-5 combines with J gene TRBJ1-1; tentatively, D is TRBD1 (5 bases). The CDR3 has 15 residues. CDR1 and CDR2 (germline): MNHEY, SVGAGI. Trimming removed 0 bases from V and 1 base from J, with 9 bases in between. CDR3 DNA sequence: TGTGCCAGCAGTTACTCGGGGGTTGGGAACACTGAAGCTTTCTTT. Protein product: CASSYSGVGNTEAFF.

The rearrangement uses TRBV9 and TRBJ2-2; 9 positions agree with TRBD1. The germline gives CDR1 SGDLS, CDR2 YYNGEE. The CDR3 loop spans 17 amino acids. With 0 bases clipped from V and 2 bases from J, the junction kept 5 bases outside the gene matches. Here the CDR3 reads CASSVGRDRANTGELFF. CDR3 nucleotides: TGTGCCAGCAGCGTAGGTCGGGACAGGGCTAACACCGGGGAGCTGTTTTTT.

J is TRBJ2-2 and V is TRBV14, with 9 bases matching TRBD1. The CDR3 is 19 residues long. Trimming took 1 base from V and 5 from J; bases not matched to a gene: 14. CDR1 and CDR2 from the germline V gene are SGHDN and FVKESK. CDR3 nucleotide sequence: TGTGCCAGCAGCCAAGTTGATGGGACAGGGAATTCAGTGACCGGGGAGCTGTTTTTT. This gives the protein CASSQVDGTGNSVTGELFF.

This clonotype was seen a few times. The V call is TRBV20-1, the J call TRBJ1-6; D remains ambiguous. The CDR3 has 18 residues. With 3 bases removed from V and 0 bases from J, the gap between germline ends came to 18 bases. Germline values: CDR1 DFQATT, CDR2 SNEGSKA (reference sequence). This chain's CDR3 is CSARIPLLLRSYNSPLHF. CDR3 nucleotide sequence: TGCAGTGCTAGGATCCCCCTACTATTACGCTCCTATAATTCACCCCTCCACTTT.

This clonotype was seen more than once but under ten times. V gene TRBV25-1 combines with J gene TRBJ1-2, with TRBD1 matching 10 bases. CDR1 and CDR2 from the germline V gene are MGHDK and SYGVNS. The CDR3 spans 15 residues. With V trimmed by 1 base and J by 6 bases, 5 bases remained unmatched. CDR3 protein: CASSEWGGTGDGYTF. The DNA of the CDR3 is TGTGCCAGCAGTGAATGGGGCGGGACAGGGGATGGCTACACCTTC.

This clonotype came up a few times. The chain is built from TRBV27 and TRBJ2-5, with 8 bases aligning to TRBD2. The V and J ends lost 5 bases and 4 bases, in that order; junction bases with no gene match: 9. CDR1 and CDR2 (germline): MNHEY, SMNVEV (reference sequence). The CDR3 sequence is 15 residues long. In DNA form, the CDR3 reads TGTGCCAGCAGTCCAACCGGGACTAGAGGAGAGACCCAGTACTTC. Translating it yields CASSPTGTRGETQYF.

The chain has TRBV20-1 and TRBJ1-1, with 8 nucleotides matching TRBD1. The V gene's germline CDR1 is DFQATT and CDR2 SNEGSKA (reference sequence). The V and J ends lost 6 bases and 1 base, in that order; junction bases with no gene match: 4. This CDR3 has 13 residues. This chain's CDR3 is CSARGHWNTEAFF. The CDR3 DNA sequence: TGCAGTGCCAGGGGGCACTGGAACACTGAAGCTTTCTTT.

V is TRBV12-3 or TRBV12-4 and J is TRBJ2-3; 8 bases line up with TRBD1. The CDR3 has 16 amino acids. After removal of 2 bases from V and 3 bases from J, the junction contained 7 bases not matched to a gene. The CDR3 protein is CASSLYQGAWTDTQYF. The CDR3 bases are TGTGCCAGCAGTTTATATCAGGGGGCTTGGACAGATACGCAGTATTTT.

The chain couples TRBV4-1 to TRBJ2-7; no definite D call. Germline-derived CDR1 and CDR2 are MGHRA and YSYEKL. There are 13 residues in the CDR3. The germline V and J ends were trimmed by 2 bases and 4 bases, with 9 bases remaining between them. The CDR3 here is CASSQLLQYEQYF. The CDR3 DNA reads TGCGCCAGCAGCCAACTCCTCCAGTACGAGCAGTACTTC.